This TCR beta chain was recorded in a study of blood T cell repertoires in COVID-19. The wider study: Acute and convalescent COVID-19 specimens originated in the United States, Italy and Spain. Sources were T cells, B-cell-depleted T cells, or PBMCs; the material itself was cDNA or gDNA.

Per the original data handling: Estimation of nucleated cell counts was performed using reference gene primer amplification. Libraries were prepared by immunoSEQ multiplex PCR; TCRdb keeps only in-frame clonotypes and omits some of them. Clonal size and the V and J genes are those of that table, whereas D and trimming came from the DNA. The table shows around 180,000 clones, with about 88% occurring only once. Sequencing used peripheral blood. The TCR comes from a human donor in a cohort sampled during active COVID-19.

CDR3 loop: CASSLQGQLTDTQYF. The CDR3 region has the DNA TGCGCCAGCAGCCTACAGGGACAGCTCACAGATACGCAGTATTTT. The J gene is TRBJ2-3, the V gene TRBV5-1, with 7 positions matching TRBD1. J gave up 2 bases and V 4 bases, and 7 bases lay outside the gene matches. Germline values: CDR1 SGHRS, CDR2 YFSETQ. The CDR3 runs to 15 residues. Filled out from reference TRBV5-1 and TRBJ2-3, the complete variable domain reads KAGVTQTPRYLIKTRGQQVTLSCSPISGHRSVSWYQQTPGQGLQFLFEYFSETQRNKGNFPGRFSGRQFSNSRSEMNVSTLELGDSALYLCASSLQGQLTDTQYFGPGTRLTVL.